This T cell receptor beta chain was obtained from a study of identifying expanded T cells in peripheral blood. The CDR3 covers 15 residues. CDR1 and CDR2 (germline): MNHNS, SASEGT. The V end lost 1 base, the J end lost 3 bases, and 12 bases lay between the germline ends. No infections or other immune events were documented during collection. The method was immunoSEQ multiplex PCR; TCRdb's version includes in-frame clones alone and lacks a portion of them. The data hold more than 50,000 clones, with around 86% observed a single time. Sequences were obtained from blood. This TCR was recovered from a person aged 18 to 75 in good health. The chain couples TRBV6-1 to TRBJ1-2; TRBD1 is a possible D gene (5 bases). CDR3 DNA: TGTGCCAGCAGTGAAGTTGCAGGGCGGCACTATGGCTACACCTTC. It encodes CASSEVAGRHYGYTF.